This is a list of T cell receptor beta chains from one sample in a study of control samples from healthy donors and cancer patients. Only in-frame clones appear in the TCRdb table, and some are missing; sequencing was by immunoSEQ multiplex PCR. The table records 55,000 to 70,000 clones, 90% of them present only once. Sequencing was done on a sample of PBMCs. Receptors were obtained from a man aged 55 to 70 with colorectal cancer. Both conserved end residues are part of each CDR3. Each record gives: clone size, V gene, J gene, D gene, CDR3 protein. The D gene is left open where the match is weak. Rows give clone size only sometimes, using once, few, many, or a class for an expanded clone.

>NA|TRBV29-1|TRBJ1-1|NA
CSVEPGETEAFF
>NA|TRBV5-6|TRBJ2-7|TRBD2
CASSFPGLVREQYF
>NA|TRBV5-4|TRBJ2-3|TRBD1
CASGQGGKDTQYF
>once|TRBV7-9|TRBJ2-7|NA
CASSLADGYLGYEQYF
>NA|TRBV6-5|TRBJ2-2|TRBD1
CASRPGGANTGELFF
>NA|TRBV15|TRBJ1-2|NA
CATSRDVSDYYGYTF
>NA|TRBV5-4|TRBJ2-5|NA
CASSLGAGRTQETQYF
>NA|TRBV10-3|TRBJ2-2|TRBD1
CAIKITQGTQNTGELFF
>NA|TRBV5-1|TRBJ2-2|TRBD1
CASSYWTGVAGELFF
>NA|TRBV30|TRBJ2-1|TRBD1
CAWSVPPGQGTNEQFF
>NA|TRBV5-1|TRBJ2-3|NA
CASSLGQKADTQYF
>NA|TRBV12-5|TRBJ2-3|TRBD1
CASGWGTGGTDTQYF
>NA|TRBV30|TRBJ2-1|NA
CAWRGGGYNEQFF
>NA|TRBV19|TRBJ2-2|TRBD2
CASSPRLAGGPTGELFF
>NA|TRBV6-5|TRBJ2-2|TRBD1
CASSGATGAGELFF
>NA|TRBV6-2/TRBV6-3|TRBJ2-3|TRBD2
CASSYGRAAFTDTQYF
>NA|TRBV18|TRBJ1-1|TRBD1
CASSPTGDRAPEAFF
>NA|TRBV5-1|TRBJ2-3|TRBD2
CASSSGVSTDTQYF
>NA|TRBV7-8|TRBJ1-2|NA
CASSLARVRDYGYTF
>few|TRBV9|TRBJ1-5|NA
CASSVDGAHQPQHF
>NA|TRBV27|TRBJ1-2|TRBD1
CASSLSGQGAGGYTF
>NA|TRBV5-4|TRBJ1-4|TRBD1
CASSLGPGQGDEKLFF
>NA|TRBV27|TRBJ2-7|TRBD1
CASTPLGQGVLCEQYF
>NA|TRBV5-1|TRBJ2-1|NA
CASSLAEGTEQFF
>NA|TRBV4-1|TRBJ2-7|TRBD1
CASSQKTGDAYEQYF
>once|TRBV4-1|TRBJ2-3|TRBD2
CASRGRGQSTDTQYF
>NA|TRBV5-1|TRBJ2-6|NA
CASSLQGSSGANVLTF
>NA|TRBV10-3|TRBJ2-7|NA
CAISDGGSGYEQYF
>NA|TRBV5-5|TRBJ2-5|TRBD2
CASSTGLAGTETQYF
>NA|TRBV7-2|TRBJ2-5|NA
CASSRSRGSGKDWETQYF
>NA|TRBV28|TRBJ2-3|NA
CASGMSGGKNTDTQYF
>NA|TRBV18|TRBJ2-5|NA
CASSPKGPAGTQYF
>NA|TRBV19|TRBJ1-2|NA
CASSIRRAEYSNYGYTF
>NA|TRBV6-2/TRBV6-3|TRBJ2-5|NA
CASSRPTAWGTQYF
>NA|TRBV6-5|TRBJ2-2|NA
CANRQDYTGELFF
>NA|TRBV30|TRBJ2-5|NA
CAWSVGWGLGETQYF
>NA|TRBV7-9|TRBJ1-1|NA
CASSLDRSTEAFF
>NA|TRBV30|TRBJ1-1|NA
CAWRGNTEAFF
>NA|TRBV21-1|TRBJ2-1|NA
CALVGRSNEQFF
>NA|TRBV6-6|TRBJ2-1|NA
CASGALYNEQFF
>NA|TRBV28|TRBJ1-1|NA
CASSAAIPSVGTEAFF
>NA|TRBV7-2|TRBJ2-7|TRBD1
CASSLRRGGDYEQYF
>NA|TRBV18|TRBJ1-2|NA
CASSPKQGNGYTF
>NA|TRBV2|TRBJ2-7|NA
CASSGGGGPAYEQYF
>NA|TRBV7-8|TRBJ1-3|TRBD1
CASADRVSGNTIYF
>NA|TRBV12-3/TRBV12-4|TRBJ2-2|NA
CASSLDPYGELFF
>NA|TRBV28|TRBJ1-3|TRBD1
CASTRGPGGNTIYF
>NA|TRBV6-5|TRBJ2-3|NA
CASSYSKWGATDTQYF
>NA|TRBV5-1|TRBJ2-1|TRBD2
CASSLVGRGSSYNEQFF
>once|TRBV27|TRBJ1-6|NA
CASRKSRSGVNSPLHF
>NA|TRBV27|TRBJ2-7|NA
CASRSRTLEQYF
>once|TRBV5-1|TRBJ2-7|TRBD1
CASSTQGQGFQYF